Shown below are 21 T cell receptor beta chains from a single sample sequenced in a study of blood T cell repertoires in COVID-19. TCRdb keeps only in-frame clones here, not all; method: immunoSEQ multiplex PCR. The sample contains 310,000 or so clones, 87% of which appear only once. The sample taken for sequencing was peripheral blood. All receptors derive from a woman aged 45-65 years who had recovered from COVID-19.

The chain links TRBV7-2 to TRBJ2-3, with 7 bases lining up with TRBD2. The CDR3 has 14 residues. The V gene end was trimmed by 1 base and the J gene end by 9 bases; junction bases not matched to a gene: 7. Germline loops: CDR1 SGHTA, CDR2 FQGNSA. CDR3: CASSLETIGRTQYF. The CDR3 DNA reads TGTGCCAGCAGCTTAGAGACTATCGGGAGGACGCAGTATTTT.

This clone occurred once. The gene calls are TRBV9 and TRBJ2-1, with 10 bases aligning to TRBD2. V shed 4 bases, J shed 2 bases, and the junction held 3 bases outside the gene matches. The CDR3 is 15 residues long. From germline, CDR1 is SGDLS and CDR2 YYNGEE. The CDR3 DNA sequence: TGTGCCAGCAGCACCGGGACTAGCGCCTACAATGAGCAGTTCTTC. Its protein is CASSTGTSAYNEQFF.

This clone appeared once. The chain employs TRBV7-3 and TRBJ2-1; the match to TRBD1 covers 7 bases. The CDR3 sequence is 13 residues long. V dropped 3 bases and J dropped 5; count of bases not matched to a gene: 1. Per the germline V gene, CDR1 is SGHTA and CDR2 is FQGTGA. The CDR3 region has the DNA TGTGCCAGCAGCTTCCAGGGGGACAATGAGCAGTTCTTC. Residues: CASSFQGDNEQFF.

The genes are TRBV6-1 and TRBJ1-5; D not resolved. The CDR3 sequence is 13 residues long. With 2 bases removed from V and 5 bases from J, the gap between germline ends came to 7 bases. From germline, CDR1 is MNHNS and CDR2 SASEGT. The CDR3 sequence is CASSESGHQPQHF. The CDR3 nucleotides read TGTGCCAGCAGTGAAAGTGGGCATCAGCCCCAGCATTTT.

The rearrangement links TRBV2 to TRBJ2-7; tentatively, D is TRBD2 (5 bases). The CDR3 has 14 residues. The germline V and J ends were trimmed by 1 base and 3 bases, with 10 bases remaining between them. Per germline, CDR1 SNHLY and CDR2 FYNNEI. CDR3 protein: CASSEGELVYEQYF. The CDR3 region has the DNA TGTGCCAGCAGTGAAGGGGAACTAGTCTACGAGCAGTACTTC. Using reference TRBV2 and TRBJ2-7 for the parts outside the CDR3, the full variable domain is EPEVTQTPSHQVTQMGQEVILRCVPISNHLYFYWYRQILGQKVEFLVSFYNNEISEKSEIFDDQFSVERPDGSNFTLKIRSTKLEDSAMYFCASSEGELVYEQYFGPGTRLTVT.

The genes are TRBV18 and TRBJ2-7, with a possible D match to TRBD2 (5 bases). The CDR3 has 14 residues. Trimming removed 3 bases from V and 1 base from J, with 10 bases in between. Germline CDR1 is KGHSH and CDR2 is LQKENI. The CDR3 DNA is TGTGCCAGCTCACCGACGGACTTATCCTACGAGCAGTACTTC. Residues: CASSPTDLSYEQYF.

The J gene is TRBJ2-3, the V gene TRBV7-9; TRBD2 matches 14 bases. The germline gives CDR1 SEHNR, CDR2 FQNEAQ (reference sequence). V lost 3 bases to trimming and J lost 3 bases; unmatched junction nucleotides: 2. The CDR3 has 16 amino acids. The CDR3 sequence is CASSFRTSGRTDTQYF. Here the CDR3 DNA reads TGTGCCAGCAGCTTCCGGACTAGCGGGAGGACAGATACGCAGTATTTT.

This clone was seen a few times. The chain is built from TRBV6-1 and TRBJ1-1; D is ambiguous. There are 13 residues in the CDR3. Trimming took 9 bases from V and 1 from J, leaving 12 bases between them. Germline lookup yields CDR1 MNHNS and CDR2 SASEGT. CDR3 nucleotides: TGTGCCAGTCTGAAAGGAGCGAACACTGAAGCTTTCTTT. This sequence encodes CASLKGANTEAFF.

The CDR3, as DNA: TGTGCTAGTGCCCTCGACAGTCTTCAGCCCCAGCATTTT. It yields the protein CASALDSLQPQHF. The chain has TRBV12-5 and TRBJ1-5, with D maybe TRBD1 (5 bases). Germline V CDR1 and CDR2: LGHNT, FRNRAP. V lost 7 bases, J lost 6 bases, and 13 bases lay in between. CDR3 length: 13 amino acids. Looking up the rest from reference TRBV12-5 and TRBJ1-5 gives the full variable domain: DARVTQTPRHKVTEMGQEVTMRCQPILGHNTVFWYRQTMMQGLELLAYFRNRAPLDDSGMPKDRFSAEMPDATLATLKIQPSEPRDSAVYFCASALDSLQPQHFGDGTRLSIL.

This chain joins TRBV11-2 and TRBJ2-3, with 8 positions matching TRBD2. CDR3 length: 16 residues. CDR1 is SGHAT, CDR2 FQNNGV, per germline. V was clipped by 5 bases and J by 1 base; unmatched bases: 8. The CDR3 sequence is CASSPQAGARTDTQYF. The DNA of the CDR3 is TGTGCCAGCAGCCCCCAAGCGGGGGCCCGCACAGATACGCAGTATTTT.

The chain carries TRBV9 and TRBJ1-1; D is perhaps TRBD1 (5 bases). Per the germline V gene, CDR1 is SGDLS and CDR2 is YYNGEE. V lost 2 bases to trimming and J lost 5 bases, with 13 bases between them. The CDR3 has 14 residues. For the CDR3, the DNA is TGTGCCAGCAGCGTTATGGCGGGGCCGACTGAAGCTTTCTTT. This translates into CASSVMAGPTEAFF. The variable domain in full, with the rest retrieved from reference TRBV9 and TRBJ1-1, is DSGVTQTPKHLITATGQRVTLRCSPRSGDLSVYWYQQSLDQGLQFLIQYYNGEERAKGNILERFSAQQFPDLHSELNLSSLELGDSALYFCASSVMAGPTEAFFGQGTRLTVV.

The rearrangement joins TRBV7-8 to TRBJ2-5, with a tentative D call TRBD2 (6 bases). This CDR3 has 14 residues. V was pared by 7 bases and J by 5 bases, with 17 bases between. Germline assignment: CDR1 SGHVS and CDR2 FQNEAQ. CDR3 region: CASNPAGAGETQYF. DNA for the CDR3: TGTGCCAGCAACCCTGCCGGGGCGGGGGAGACCCAGTACTTC.

The chain carries TRBV6-2 or TRBV6-3 and TRBJ2-1; D possibly corresponds to TRBD1 (5 bases). CDR1 is MNHEY, CDR2 SVGEGT, per germline. Trimming stripped 5 bases from V and 12 bases from J, with 11 bases between. The CDR3 has 11 residues. CDR3 DNA: TGTGCCAGCAGTCCACAGGAAGCGCAGTTCTTC. It specifies CASSPQEAQFF.

The chain links TRBV6-1 to TRBJ1-1; 8 bases are a match to TRBD1. CDR3 length equals 18 residues. The germline V gene has CDR1 MNHNS and CDR2 SASEGT. Trimming at V came to 4 bases and at J to 3 bases, leaving 16 bases not matched to a gene. CDR3 sequence (DNA): TGTGCCAGCAGTGCTCACCCTACAGGGGGTGGTTTAGACACTGAAGCTTTCTTT. Protein: CASSAHPTGGGLDTEAFF.

This clone occurred a few times. CDR3 loop: CASSQDLRGNNEQFF. The DNA for the CDR3 is TGCGCCAGCAGCCAAGATTTGAGAGGGAACAATGAGCAGTTCTTC. The chain recombines TRBV4-3 with TRBJ2-1, with D possibly being TRBD2 (5 bases). The V gene lost 0 bases and the J gene lost 5 bases, with 11 bases spanning the gap. The CDR3 spans 15 residues. Germline V gene sequence: CDR1 LGHNA, CDR2 YSLEER.

A remark on this clone: The junction shows a germline mismatch at one end, possibly a read error. V gene TRBV11-2 combines with J gene TRBJ1-2, with D unclear. This CDR3 is 12 amino acids long. Per the germline V gene, CDR1 is SGHAT and CDR2 is FQNNGV. Here the CDR3 reads CASSPSKYGYTF. For the CDR3, the DNA is TGTGCCAGCAGCCCTTCTAAATATGGCTACACCTTC.

The chain employs TRBV6-5 and TRBJ1-2, with D possibly being TRBD1 (6 bases). V lost 6 bases to trimming and J lost 2 bases, with 16 bases between them. The CDR3 has 15 amino acids. Germline values: CDR1 MNHEY, CDR2 SVGAGI. CDR3: CASRPPITGNYGYTF. The CDR3 coding sequence is TGTGCCAGCAGGCCCCCCATAACAGGGAACTATGGCTACACCTTC.

The gene calls are TRBV25-1 and TRBJ2-7, with 10 nucleotides matching TRBD1. From germline, CDR1 is MGHDK and CDR2 SYGVNS. The J segment lost 4 bases and the V segment lost 4 bases, leaving 1 base of the junction unmatched. The CDR3 length is 13 residues. CDR3 loop: CASSGGQGYEQYF. For the CDR3, the DNA is TGTGCCAGCAGTGGGGGACAGGGGTACGAGCAGTACTTC.

V usage is TRBV6-2 or TRBV6-3 and J usage is TRBJ2-5; D is perhaps TRBD1 (6 bases). V lost 6 bases and J lost 2, with 13 bases in between. The CDR3 totals 14 residues. Per germline, CDR1 MNHEY and CDR2 SVGEGT. The CDR3 nucleotides are TGTGCCAGCAGCCGCAGACAGGAACAAGAGACCCAGTACTTC. Translating gives CASSRRQEQETQYF.

This clone was seen just once. The genes are TRBV3-1 (or the pseudogene TRBV3-2) and TRBJ2-1; D possibly corresponds to TRBD2 (6 bases). The V gene's germline CDR1 is LGHDT and CDR2 YNNKEL (reference sequence). V was shortened by 2 bases and J by 8 bases, with 13 bases between the two germline ends. The length of the CDR3 is 14 residues. CDR3 loop: CASSQWDSADEQFF. For the CDR3, the DNA is TGTGCCAGCAGCCAATGGGACTCTGCGGATGAGCAGTTCTTC.

The chain couples TRBV28 to TRBJ1-6; no definite D call. Germline V lookup: CDR1 MDHEN, CDR2 SYDVKM. V lost 3 bases to trimming and J lost 9 bases, with 3 bases between them. This CDR3 region has 11 residues. The CDR3: CASSLSSPLHF. The CDR3 nucleotides read TGTGCCAGCAGTTTGAGTTCACCCCTCCACTTT.